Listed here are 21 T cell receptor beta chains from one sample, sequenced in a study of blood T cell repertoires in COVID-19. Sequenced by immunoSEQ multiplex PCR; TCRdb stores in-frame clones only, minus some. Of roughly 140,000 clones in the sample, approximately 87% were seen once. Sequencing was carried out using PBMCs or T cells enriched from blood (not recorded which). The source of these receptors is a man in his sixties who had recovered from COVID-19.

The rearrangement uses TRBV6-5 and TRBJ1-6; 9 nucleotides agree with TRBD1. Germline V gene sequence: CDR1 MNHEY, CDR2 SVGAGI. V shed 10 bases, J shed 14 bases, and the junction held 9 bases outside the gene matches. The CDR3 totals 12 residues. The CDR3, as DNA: TGTGCCACGACCGGGACAGGGTCATCCCTCCACTTT. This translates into CATTGTGSSLHF.

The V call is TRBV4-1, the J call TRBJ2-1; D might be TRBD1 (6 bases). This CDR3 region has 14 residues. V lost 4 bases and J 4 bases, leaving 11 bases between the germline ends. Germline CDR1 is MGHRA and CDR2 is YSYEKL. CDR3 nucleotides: TGCGCCAGCAGCCCGAAGGACAGATACAATGAGCAGTTCTTC. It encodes CASSPKDRYNEQFF.

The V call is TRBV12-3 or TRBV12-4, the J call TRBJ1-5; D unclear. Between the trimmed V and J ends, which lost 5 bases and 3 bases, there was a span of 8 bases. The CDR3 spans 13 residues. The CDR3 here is CASSISDNQPQHF. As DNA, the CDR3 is TGTGCCAGCAGTATCAGCGACAATCAGCCCCAGCATTTT.

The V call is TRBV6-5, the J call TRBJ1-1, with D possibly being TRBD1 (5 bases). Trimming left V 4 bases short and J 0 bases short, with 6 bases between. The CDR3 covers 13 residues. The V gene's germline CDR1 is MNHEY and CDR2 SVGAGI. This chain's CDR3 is CASSSTVNTEAFF. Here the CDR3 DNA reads TGTGCCAGCAGTTCGACAGTGAACACTGAAGCTTTCTTT.

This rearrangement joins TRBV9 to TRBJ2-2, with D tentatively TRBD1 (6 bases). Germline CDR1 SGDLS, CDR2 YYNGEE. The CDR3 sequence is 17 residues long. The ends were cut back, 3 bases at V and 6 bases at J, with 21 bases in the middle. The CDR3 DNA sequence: TGTGCCAGCAGCGCCCGGGACCCAGGGGCCAGTGCCGGGGAGCTGTTTTTT. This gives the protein CASSARDPGASAGELFF.

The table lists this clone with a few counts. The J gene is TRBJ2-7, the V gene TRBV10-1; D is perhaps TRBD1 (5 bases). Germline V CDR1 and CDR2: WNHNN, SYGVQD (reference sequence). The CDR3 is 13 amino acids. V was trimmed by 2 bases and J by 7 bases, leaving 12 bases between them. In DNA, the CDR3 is TGCGCCAGCAGTGAGATTCCGTCAGGGGAGCAGTACTTC. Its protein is CASSEIPSGEQYF.

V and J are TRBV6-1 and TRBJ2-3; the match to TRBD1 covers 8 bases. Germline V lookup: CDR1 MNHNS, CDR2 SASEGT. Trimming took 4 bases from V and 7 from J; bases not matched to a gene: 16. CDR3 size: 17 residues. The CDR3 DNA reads TGTGCCAGCAGTGCATCACCGGGACAGGTTATGGGAAATACGCAGTATTTT. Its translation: CASSASPGQVMGNTQYF.

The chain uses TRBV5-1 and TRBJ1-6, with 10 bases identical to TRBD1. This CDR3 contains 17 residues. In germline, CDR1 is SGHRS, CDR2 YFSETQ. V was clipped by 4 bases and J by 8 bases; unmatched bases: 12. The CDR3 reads CASSTDRGLTGDSPLHF. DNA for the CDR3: TGCGCCAGCAGCACGGACAGGGGGTTAACTGGTGATTCACCCCTCCACTTT.

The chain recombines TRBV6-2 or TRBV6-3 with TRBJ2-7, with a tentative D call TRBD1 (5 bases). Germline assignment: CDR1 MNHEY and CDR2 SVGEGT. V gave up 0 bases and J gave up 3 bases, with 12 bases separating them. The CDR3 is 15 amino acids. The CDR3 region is CASSYSNLGDYEQYF. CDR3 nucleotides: TGTGCCAGCAGTTACTCGAATCTAGGGGACTACGAGCAGTACTTC.

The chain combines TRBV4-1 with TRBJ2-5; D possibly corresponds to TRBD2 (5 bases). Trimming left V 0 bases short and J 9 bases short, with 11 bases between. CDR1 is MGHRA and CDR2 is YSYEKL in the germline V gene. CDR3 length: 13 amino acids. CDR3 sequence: CASSQEWWRAQYF. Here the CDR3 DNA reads TGCGCCAGCAGCCAAGAATGGTGGCGGGCCCAGTACTTC.

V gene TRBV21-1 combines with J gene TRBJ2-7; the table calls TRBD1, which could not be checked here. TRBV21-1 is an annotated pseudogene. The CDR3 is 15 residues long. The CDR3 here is CASSKEVDRGSEQYF. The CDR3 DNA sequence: TGTGCCAGCAGCAAAGAAGTGGACAGGGGAAGCGAGCAGTACTTC.

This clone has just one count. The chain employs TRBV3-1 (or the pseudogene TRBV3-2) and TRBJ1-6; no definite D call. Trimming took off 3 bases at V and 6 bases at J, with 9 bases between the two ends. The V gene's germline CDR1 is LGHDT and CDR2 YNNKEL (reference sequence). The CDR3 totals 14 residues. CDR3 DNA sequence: TGTGCCAGCAGCCATAGCAGCCTTAATTCACCCCTCCACTTT. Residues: CASSHSSLNSPLHF.

CDR3 amino acids: CATSGDRGGDTQYF. The DNA for the CDR3 is TGTGCCACCAGCGGCGACCGGGGGGGAGATACGCAGTATTTT. The chain joins TRBV15 to TRBJ2-3; TRBD2 aligns across 8 bases. Per germline, CDR1 LNHNV and CDR2 YYDKDF (reference sequence). The V gene end was trimmed by 5 bases and the J gene end by 5 bases; junction bases not matched to a gene: 6. The CDR3 is made up of 14 amino acids.

CDR3 in amino acids: CASSPLGLAGVGEQYF. CDR3 sequence (DNA): TGTGCCAGCTCACCACTGGGACTAGCGGGAGTGGGTGAGCAGTACTTC. The chain couples TRBV18 to TRBJ2-7; 14 nucleotides line up with TRBD2. Germline CDR1 KGHSH, CDR2 LQKENI. V was pared by 1 base and J by 7 bases, with 6 bases of the junction left unmatched. The CDR3 has 16 residues.

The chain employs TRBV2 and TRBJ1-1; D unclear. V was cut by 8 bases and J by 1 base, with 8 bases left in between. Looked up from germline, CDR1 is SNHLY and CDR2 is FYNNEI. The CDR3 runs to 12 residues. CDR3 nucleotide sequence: TGTGCCAGCTTCGGAGGGAACACTGAAGCTTTCTTT. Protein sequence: CASFGGNTEAFF.

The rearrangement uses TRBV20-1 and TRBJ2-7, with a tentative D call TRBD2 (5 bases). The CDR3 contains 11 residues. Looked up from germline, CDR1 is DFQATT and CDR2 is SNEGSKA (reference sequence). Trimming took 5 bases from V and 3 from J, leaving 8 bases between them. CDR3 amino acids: CSADGLYEQYF. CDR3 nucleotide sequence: TGCAGTGCTGACGGACTCTACGAGCAGTACTTC.

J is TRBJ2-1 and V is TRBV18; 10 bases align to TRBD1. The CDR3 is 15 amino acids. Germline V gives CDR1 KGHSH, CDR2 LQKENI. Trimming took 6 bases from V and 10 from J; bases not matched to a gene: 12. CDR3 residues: CASSARQGASGEQFF. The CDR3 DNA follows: TGTGCCAGCTCCGCGAGACAGGGGGCATCGGGCGAGCAGTTCTTC.

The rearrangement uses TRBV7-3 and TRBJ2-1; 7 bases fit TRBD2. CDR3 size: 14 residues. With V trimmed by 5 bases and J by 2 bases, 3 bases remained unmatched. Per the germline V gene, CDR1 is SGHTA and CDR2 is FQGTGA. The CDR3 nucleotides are TGTGCCAGCAGCCCCGGGGGGACCTACAATGAGCAGTTCTTC. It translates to CASSPGGTYNEQFF.

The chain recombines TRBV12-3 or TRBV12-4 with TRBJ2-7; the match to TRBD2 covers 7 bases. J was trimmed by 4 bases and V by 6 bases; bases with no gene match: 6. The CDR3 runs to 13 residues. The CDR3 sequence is CASSPWGGYEQYF. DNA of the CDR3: TGTGCCAGCAGCCCGTGGGGGGGATACGAGCAGTACTTC.

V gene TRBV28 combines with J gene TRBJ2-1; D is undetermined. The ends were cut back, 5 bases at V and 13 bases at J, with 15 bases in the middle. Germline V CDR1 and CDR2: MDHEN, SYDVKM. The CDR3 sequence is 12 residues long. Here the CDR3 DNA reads TGTGCCAGCAGTGTTAGCACCTCGACCCAGTTCTTC. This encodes CASSVSTSTQFF.

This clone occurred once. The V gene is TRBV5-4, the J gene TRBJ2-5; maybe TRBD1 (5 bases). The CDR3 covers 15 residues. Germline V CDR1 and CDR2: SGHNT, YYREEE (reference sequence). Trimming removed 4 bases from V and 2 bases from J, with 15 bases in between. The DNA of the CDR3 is TGTGCCAGCAGCCAAAAGACAGCCATACAAGAGACCCAGTACTTC. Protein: CASSQKTAIQETQYF.